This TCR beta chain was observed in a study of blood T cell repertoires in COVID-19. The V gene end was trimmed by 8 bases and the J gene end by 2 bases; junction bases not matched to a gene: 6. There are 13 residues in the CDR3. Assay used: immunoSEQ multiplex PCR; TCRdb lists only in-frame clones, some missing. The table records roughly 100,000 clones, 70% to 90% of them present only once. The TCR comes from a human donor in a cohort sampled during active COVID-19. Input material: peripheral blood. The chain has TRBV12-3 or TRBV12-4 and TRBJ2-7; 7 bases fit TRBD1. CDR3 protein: CASRGQDAYEQYF. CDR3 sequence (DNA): TGTGCCAGCCGAGGACAGGACGCCTACGAGCAGTACTTC.